The next 24 T cell receptor beta chains were all read from a single sample in a study of blood T cell repertoires in COVID-19 (dated by TCRdb to the early 2020s). Library method: the immunoSEQ multiplex PCR assay. TCRdb limited this immuneACCESS table to in-frame rearrangements with V and J called. A share of clones is missing; checked studies link under half to unresolved V genes, and the rest is unexplained. Recorded for this sample are hundreds of thousands of clones; around 83% of them occurred a single time. The ten largest clones represent 5.7% of the sample. The specimen sequenced was peripheral blood. The receptors were gathered from an older man with acute or convalescent COVID-19.

This chain joins TRBV20-1 and TRBJ2-6, with a possible D match to TRBD2 (5 bases). V lost 3 bases and J 0 bases, leaving 6 bases between the germline ends. This CDR3 contains 14 residues. Germline V gives CDR1 DFQATT, CDR2 SNEGSKA (reference sequence). The CDR3 nucleotides read TGCAGTGCTAGTAGCGTCTCTGGGGCCAACGTCCTGACTTTC. Translating gives CSASSVSGANVLTF.

The CDR3 reads CASSLAGYEKLFF. The CDR3 DNA follows: TGTGCCAGCAGTTTGGCAGGGTATGAAAAACTGTTTTTT. The chain joins TRBV12-3 or TRBV12-4 to TRBJ1-4; D may be TRBD1 (5 bases). CDR3 size: 13 residues. The V gene lost 3 bases and the J gene lost 6 bases, with 8 bases spanning the gap.

This clone has only a few counts. The rearrangement joins TRBV4-1 to TRBJ2-7, with 7 bases aligning to TRBD1. V lost 4 bases to trimming and J lost 2 bases; unmatched junction nucleotides: 5. The germline V gene has CDR1 MGHRA and CDR2 YSYEKL. The CDR3 length is 14 residues. The CDR3 region is CASSRGQAAYEQYF. CDR3 in DNA: TGCGCCAGCAGCCGAGGACAGGCCGCCTACGAGCAGTACTTC.

The J gene is TRBJ1-5, the V gene TRBV10-3; 9 bases are shared with TRBD1. Trimming at V came to 0 bases and at J to 1 base, leaving 4 bases not matched to a gene. CDR1 and CDR2 (germline): ENHRY, SYGVKD. This CDR3 contains 17 residues. The CDR3 DNA is TGTGCCATCAGTGAGTCAGGAACAGGGGGCAGCAATCAGCCCCAGCATTTT. This translates into CAISESGTGGSNQPQHF.

This clone was counted a single time. This chain uses TRBV5-8 with TRBJ1-6; 7 bases line up with TRBD1. Germline V gene sequence: CDR1 SGHTS, CDR2 YDEGEE. With 4 bases clipped from V and 0 bases from J, the junction kept 10 bases outside the gene matches. This CDR3 region has 18 residues. CDR3: CASSPGTAKSSYNSPLHF. The DNA of the CDR3 is TGTGCCAGCAGCCCCGGGACAGCTAAGAGCTCCTATAATTCACCCCTCCACTTT.

The chain employs TRBV7-9 and TRBJ2-3; 7 nucleotides match TRBD1. The CDR3 is 14 residues long. V lost 10 bases, J lost 3 bases, and 10 bases stayed unmatched. Germline CDR1 is SEHNR and CDR2 is FQNEAQ (reference sequence). The CDR3 loop reads CAIYIQGRTDTQYF. Here the CDR3 DNA reads TGTGCCATTTACATACAGGGGCGGACAGATACGCAGTATTTT.

The chain combines TRBV7-2 with TRBJ2-7; 9 nucleotides match TRBD1. There are 16 residues in the CDR3. With V trimmed by 3 bases and J by 7 bases, 13 bases remained unmatched. The V gene's germline CDR1 is SGHTA and CDR2 FQGNSA. CDR3 amino acids: CASSFEWGWTGEEQYF. As DNA, the CDR3 is TGTGCCAGCAGCTTTGAGTGGGGTTGGACAGGGGAAGAGCAGTACTTC.

V gene TRBV3-1 (or the pseudogene TRBV3-2) combines with J gene TRBJ1-1; no definite D call. V lost 4 bases and J lost 8, with 8 bases in between. The germline V gene encodes CDR1 LGHDT and CDR2 YNNKEL (reference sequence). The CDR3 extends over 11 amino acids. The CDR3 reads CASSREGEAFF. CDR3 nucleotides: TGTGCCAGCAGCCGGGAGGGAGAAGCTTTCTTT.

V and J are TRBV5-1 and TRBJ1-1, with a tentative D call TRBD1 (5 bases). CDR3 length equals 13 residues. Germline V CDR1 and CDR2: SGHRS, YFSETQ. V dropped 5 bases and J dropped 2 bases, with 10 bases sitting between them. This chain's CDR3 is CASSPGPNTEAFF. As DNA, the CDR3 is TGCGCCAGCAGTCCAGGGCCAAACACTGAAGCTTTCTTT.

The table lists this clone with a few counts. J is TRBJ2-2 and V is TRBV10-2, with D possibly TRBD2 on 6 matching bases. Trimming removed 4 bases from V and 3 bases from J, with 9 bases in between. Germline V gene data show CDR1 as WSHSY and CDR2 as SAAADI. This CDR3 spans 14 amino acids. The CDR3 coding sequence is TGCGCCAGCAGTGGGGGGGTTGACACCGGGGAGCTGTTTTTT. Translated, it gives CASSGGVDTGELFF.

J is TRBJ1-3 and V is TRBV6-5; D call uncertain. CDR1 and CDR2 (germline): MNHEY, SVGAGI. CDR3 length equals 14 residues. The ends were cut back, 10 bases at V and 1 base at J, with 14 bases in the middle. CDR3 nucleotides: TGTGCCACCCGGACTATTCCTTCTGGAAACACCATATATTTT. Translated, it gives CATRTIPSGNTIYF.

There are a few counts of this clone. The genes are TRBV9 and TRBJ2-5; D perhaps matches TRBD2 (6 bases). V lost 1 base and J lost 2, with 9 bases in between. CDR1 and CDR2 (germline): SGDLS, YYNGEE. The CDR3 is made up of 14 amino acids. Here the CDR3 reads CASSVRDSQETQYF. DNA of the CDR3: TGTGCCAGCAGCGTACGGGACTCACAAGAGACCCAGTACTTC.

This chain connects TRBV6-2 or TRBV6-3 to TRBJ2-2; 10 nucleotides match TRBD1. The CDR3 spans 17 residues. Germline V gene data show CDR1 as MNHEY and CDR2 as SVGEGT. V lost 6 bases to trimming and J lost 5 bases; unmatched junction nucleotides: 12. Here the CDR3 DNA reads TGTGCCAGCAGCCGCCAGGGGACAGGGGCGCGGACCGGGGAGCTGTTTTTT. This encodes CASSRQGTGARTGELFF.

This chain connects TRBV6-5 to TRBJ2-2, with 9 bases that match TRBD1. The CDR3 loop spans 15 amino acids. J lost 7 bases, V lost 7 bases, and 10 bases had no gene match. The germline gives CDR1 MNHEY, CDR2 SVGAGI. Written as DNA, the CDR3 is TGTGCCAGCACTTCACAGGGGGCGGTAGGCGGGGAGCTGTTTTTT. Its protein product is CASTSQGAVGGELFF.

The V and J genes are TRBV7-6 and TRBJ2-5; TRBD1 might be the D (6 bases). The CDR3 sequence is 14 residues long. Germline V gene sequence: CDR1 SGHVS, CDR2 FNYEAQ. V was pared by 6 bases and J by 4 bases, with 15 bases between. CDR3 in amino acids: CASSKTGYRETQYF. Written as DNA, the CDR3 is TGTGCCAGCAGTAAAACAGGGTATCGAGAGACCCAGTACTTC.

The chain links TRBV5-1 to TRBJ2-5, with TRBD1 identical over 9 bases. V shed 3 bases, J shed 5 bases, and the junction held 8 bases outside the gene matches. CDR3 length: 15 residues. Germline-derived CDR1 and CDR2 are SGHRS and YFSETQ. Here the CDR3 reads CASSWGTGNFETQYF. In nucleotides, the CDR3 is TGCGCCAGCAGCTGGGGGACAGGGAACTTTGAGACCCAGTACTTC.

The rearrangement uses TRBV6-5 and TRBJ1-6; the D is unclear. Trimming cost V 7 bases and J 6 bases, with 10 bases left between them. This CDR3 has 13 amino acids. In germline, CDR1 is MNHEY, CDR2 SVGAGI. CDR3 bases: TGTGCCAGCATCCTGACTAGTAATTCACCCCTCCACTTT. It specifies CASILTSNSPLHF.

The V call is TRBV12-5, the J call TRBJ2-5; D is possibly TRBD1 (6 bases). Germline V gene lookup returns CDR1 LGHNT and CDR2 FRNRAP. The CDR3 sequence is 15 residues long. V was pared by 1 base and J by 0 bases, with 9 bases between. The DNA for the CDR3 is TGTGCTAGTGGTTTGGGCCAGGGGCACCAAGAGACCCAGTACTTC. Translating gives CASGLGQGHQETQYF.

This clone occurred a few times. The V call is TRBV27, the J call TRBJ2-7; a possible D gene is TRBD1 (6 bases). This CDR3 has 16 residues. Germline lookup yields CDR1 MNHEY and CDR2 SMNVEV (reference sequence). Trimming took off 7 bases at V and 2 bases at J, with 21 bases between the two ends. CDR3 in DNA: TGTGCCAGCAAGACCTCCAACAGGGACCTTCCCTACGAGCAGTACTTC. This translates into CASKTSNRDLPYEQYF.

The chain couples TRBV29-1 to TRBJ2-3; tentatively, D is TRBD2 (6 bases). The CDR3 has 14 amino acids. Germline V gene lookup returns CDR1 SQVTM and CDR2 ANQGSEA. The V end was cut by 2 bases, the J end by 2 bases, with 11 bases between. CDR3 sequence: CSVENSGSTDTQYF. The CDR3 bases are TGCAGCGTTGAAAATAGCGGATCCACAGATACGCAGTATTTT.

This chain uses TRBV6-6 with TRBJ1-5; D unresolved. CDR1 MNHNY and CDR2 SVGAGI come from the germline V gene (reference sequence). Between the trimmed V and J ends, which lost 2 bases and 7 bases, there was a span of 18 bases. CDR3 length equals 16 residues. CDR3 nucleotide sequence: TGTGCCAGCAGTTACAGAGGAGGGCAGACGAACCAGCCCCAGCATTTT. It codes for CASSYRGGQTNQPQHF.

V is TRBV7-9 and J is TRBJ1-1; D might be TRBD1 (6 bases). Germline CDR1 reads SEHNR; CDR2 reads FQNEAQ (reference sequence). The CDR3 has 15 residues. The ends were cut back, 5 bases at V and 4 bases at J, with 17 bases in the middle. The CDR3 DNA is TGTGCCAGCAGCGACGCCCGGGGGGCGCCCACTGAAGCTTTCTTT. Its translation: CASSDARGAPTEAFF.

The V gene is TRBV29-1, the J gene TRBJ2-3; TRBD2 is a possible D gene (5 bases). The V and J ends lost 4 bases and 5 bases respectively, with 13 bases between them. Germline values: CDR1 SQVTM, CDR2 ANQGSEA. The CDR3 contains 13 residues. The CDR3 region has the DNA TGCAGCGTTGCGTCGGGGATTCGAGATACGCAGTATTTT. Translation: CSVASGIRDTQYF.

The chain links TRBV4-1 to TRBJ2-5, with 10 bases matching TRBD1. The CDR3 contains 15 residues. The V and J ends lost 1 base and 5 bases, in that order; junction bases with no gene match: 4. The germline V gene encodes CDR1 MGHRA and CDR2 YSYEKL. DNA for the CDR3: TGCGCCAGCAGCCAAGGGACAGGGGGGGTTGAGACCCAGTACTTC. Translated, it gives CASSQGTGGVETQYF.